The 13 T cell receptor beta chains given below trace back to one sample, sequenced in a study of OX40 agonist ivuxolimab in advanced cancers. Profiling relied on immunoSEQ multiplex PCR, and the TCRdb table lists in-frame clones only, not all of them. The sample consists of over 45,000 clones, around four fifths of them appearing once. The sample was CD4+ or CD8+ T cells sorted from blood, taken in a trial of the OX40 agonist ivuxolimab. Receptors originate from an adult with an advanced solid tumor such as melanoma, head and neck, liver or kidney cancer.

The chain uses TRBV6-1 and TRBJ2-7; D possibly corresponds to TRBD2 (5 bases). Trimming stripped 1 base from V and 7 bases from J, with 5 bases between. This CDR3 contains 11 residues. Germline lookup yields CDR1 MNHNS and CDR2 SASEGT. CDR3 region: CASSEGGEQYF. In nucleotides, the CDR3 is TGTGCCAGCAGTGAAGGAGGGGAGCAGTACTTC.

On this clone itself: The junction does not match germline at one end; this may be a read error. Distinct nucleotide sequences in the sample also encode this CDR3. This rearrangement joins TRBV29-1 to TRBJ2-2; D is possibly TRBD1 or TRBD2 (5 bases each). Germline CDR1 reads SQVTM; CDR2 reads ANQGSEA. The CDR3 totals 14 residues. The CDR3 region has the DNA TGCAGCGCATTCTTACGACAGTCCACCGGGGAACTGTTTTTT. It translates to CSAFLRQSTGELFF.

This chain joins TRBV7-8 and TRBJ2-5, with D perhaps assigned TRBD1 or TRBD2 (6 bases each). Germline assignment: CDR1 SGHVS and CDR2 FQNEAQ. This CDR3 region has 14 residues. V was trimmed by 4 bases and J by 5 bases, leaving 14 bases between them. DNA of the CDR3: TGTGCCAGCAGCTCCTTAGGGGGGATGGAGACCCAGTACTTC. As protein: CASSSLGGMETQYF.

J is TRBJ2-7 and V is TRBV7-2; 10 bases are a match to TRBD2. CDR1 is SGHTA, CDR2 FQGNSA, per germline. This CDR3 has 16 amino acids. V lost 4 bases, J lost 4 bases, and 10 bases stayed unmatched. CDR3 region: CASSSSSGRIGYEQYF. As DNA, the CDR3 is TGTGCCAGCAGCTCGTCTAGCGGGAGAATAGGTTACGAGCAGTACTTC.

This sequence joins TRBV19 and TRBJ1-2, with TRBD1 identical over 8 bases. The germline V gene has CDR1 LNHDA and CDR2 SQIVND (reference sequence). The CDR3 consists of 20 residues. V dropped 6 bases and J dropped 0; count of bases not matched to a gene: 21. Here the CDR3 DNA reads TGTGCCAGTAGAGATATATCCCCCAGGGGGCCAATGACAGCTAACTATGGCTACACCTTC. Protein: CASRDISPRGPMTANYGYTF.

This chain uses TRBV5-1 with TRBJ2-5, with 7 bases identical to TRBD1. The CDR3 is 15 residues long. The junction had 8 bases not matched to a gene; V was cut back by 4 bases and J by 2 bases. Germline CDR1 is SGHRS and CDR2 is YFSETQ. The CDR3 bases are TGCGCCAGCAGCGCCGAGGGACAGCCACAAGAGACCCAGTACTTC. Amino acid sequence: CASSAEGQPQETQYF.

V and J are TRBV29-1 and TRBJ1-2; D remains ambiguous. Germline CDR1 and CDR2: SQVTM and ANQGSEA. This CDR3 is 11 amino acids long. Trimming pared 6 bases from V and 4 bases from J, leaving 9 bases between. The DNA of the CDR3 is TGCAGCGTATTCACCGGCTATGGCTACACCTTC. Translating it yields CSVFTGYGYTF.

The rearrangement links TRBV6-1 to TRBJ2-5, with 13 bases matching TRBD2. This CDR3 is 15 amino acids long. Per the germline V gene, CDR1 is MNHNS and CDR2 is SASEGT. V lost 8 bases and J lost 5; bases outside the gene matches: 8. The CDR3 spells CASLWALAGGETQYF. CDR3 nucleotides: TGTGCCAGCCTCTGGGCACTAGCGGGGGGGGAGACCCAGTACTTC.

The chain couples TRBV6-1 to TRBJ2-3; 8 bases map to TRBD2. The germline gives CDR1 MNHNS, CDR2 SASEGT. J was trimmed by 0 bases and V by 8 bases; bases with no gene match: 4. This CDR3 has 14 amino acids. As DNA, the CDR3 is TGTGCCAGCGACGCGGGAGGAAGCACAGATACGCAGTATTTT. Translated: CASDAGGSTDTQYF.

The rearrangement links TRBV27 to TRBJ2-3; 7 bases agree with TRBD2. The length of the CDR3 is 15 residues. CDR1 is MNHEY, CDR2 SMNVEV, per germline (reference sequence). V lost 6 bases to trimming and J lost 6 bases; unmatched junction nucleotides: 12. The CDR3 bases are TGTGCCAGCAGCCCCGGGACGGGAGGAGGGGATACGCAGTATTTT. As protein: CASSPGTGGGDTQYF.

The chain uses TRBV6-1 and TRBJ1-4; a possible D gene is TRBD1 (6 bases). The CDR3 length is 14 residues. The ends were cut back, 1 base at V and 6 bases at J, with 9 bases in the middle. CDR1 is MNHNS and CDR2 is SASEGT in the germline V gene. The CDR3 coding sequence is TGTGCCAGCAGTGAAGGGACAGAGGATGAAAAACTGTTTTTT. This gives the protein CASSEGTEDEKLFF.

The chain recombines TRBV12-2 with TRBJ1-5. TRBV12-2 corresponds to a pseudogene. CDR3 length: 14 residues. DNA for the CDR3: TGTGCAAGTCGCTTATGGACGGGCACGGAGCCCCAGCATTTT. Translated: CASRLWTGTEPQHF.

The chain couples TRBV9 to TRBJ2-1; 11 bases are shared with TRBD2. The CDR3 is 16 residues long. V lost 6 bases to trimming and J lost 6 bases; unmatched junction nucleotides: 11. Germline lookup yields CDR1 SGDLS and CDR2 YYNGEE. CDR3: CASTQLAGAVFNEQFF. CDR3 nucleotide sequence: TGTGCCAGCACCCAACTAGCGGGAGCTGTCTTCAATGAGCAGTTCTTC.